This T cell receptor (beta chain) was observed in a study of Graves' ophthalmopathy and Graves' hyperthyroidism. As regards this clonotype: The germline gene is not matched at one end of the junction; a read error may be the cause.

RNA transcripts yielded amplified TCR beta CDR3 regions. RT-PCR in the first round used HTBI primers; a second-round multiplex PCR followed. MiXCR was run by TCRdb on the multiplex PCR reads, yielding one entry per CDR3 protein. The data show some 750,000 distinct CDR3 sequences, with roughly 40% seen just once and 44% held by the top ten. Sequenced material: peripheral blood. The clonotype comes from an adult man with Graves' ophthalmopathy.

The CDR3 nucleotides are TGTACCAGCAGCCAAGCACCAGACCTAAACTATGGCTACACCTTC. Protein: CTSSQAPDLNYGYTF. The V and J genes are TRBV7-9 and TRBJ1-2; D unresolved. CDR1 and CDR2 (germline): SEHNR, FQNEAQ (reference sequence). The CDR3 has 15 amino acids.